These 27 T cell receptor beta chains originate from one sample sequenced in a study of identical twins. Using its own MiXCR run on the 5' RACE reads, TCRdb lists one record per CDR3 protein. The sample has hundreds of thousands of distinct CDR3 sequences; roughly 8.6% are singletons. These data also featured in a second study, about yellow fever vaccine responses in identical twins.

The sample taken for sequencing was CD8+ T cells sorted from blood. The source is a woman aged 18-29 years in good health.

This clonotype appeared a few times. The rearrangement links TRBV3-1 to TRBJ2-3; D remains unclear. With 6 bases removed from V and 2 bases from J, the gap between germline ends came to 15 bases. Germline V gives CDR1 LGHDT, CDR2 YNNKEL (reference sequence). CDR3 size: 15 residues. CDR3 protein: CASRLASEITDTQYF. CDR3 bases: TGTGCCAGCAGGCTGGCCTCGGAGATCACAGATACGCAGTATTTT.

This clonotype was counted only a few times. The chain recombines TRBV30 with TRBJ2-3; a possible D gene is TRBD2 (6 bases). The germline V gene encodes CDR1 GTSNPN and CDR2 SVGIG (reference sequence). The CDR3 covers 15 residues. V was cut by 0 bases and J by 0 bases, with 10 bases left in between. The CDR3 spells CAWSVISGSTDTQYF. In DNA, the CDR3 is TGTGCCTGGAGTGTAATCAGCGGGAGCACAGATACGCAGTATTTT.

This clonotype was seen a few times. The chain links TRBV20-1 to TRBJ1-5; D remains unclear. Trimming shortened V by 3 bases and J by 0 bases, and 18 bases separated the two germline ends. CDR3 size: 17 residues. Germline values: CDR1 DFQATT, CDR2 SNEGSKA (reference sequence). In DNA, the CDR3 is TGCAGTGCTAGCATACGGTCAGCTCCGTATAGCAATCAGCCCCAGCATTTT. Amino acids: CSASIRSAPYSNQPQHF.

This clonotype was counted between two and nine times. The chain uses TRBV4-3 and TRBJ2-7; tentative D call: TRBD2 (6 bases). The germline V gene has CDR1 LGHNA and CDR2 YSLEER. The V end lost 8 bases, the J end lost 4 bases, and 18 bases lay between the germline ends. The CDR3 extends over 14 amino acids. CDR3 sequence (DNA): TGCGCCAGCGCGGACGGGACTTCAGGATACGAGCAGTACTTC. This sequence encodes CASADGTSGYEQYF.

The chain combines TRBV2 with TRBJ2-4; TRBD2 agrees at 14 bases. After removal of 7 bases from V and 1 base from J, the junction contained 6 bases not matched to a gene. Germline CDR1 is SNHLY and CDR2 is FYNNEI. The CDR3 length is 17 residues. The CDR3 bases are TGTGCCAGCATAGGGACTAGCGGGAGAATCGCCAAAAACATTCAGTACTTC. It yields the protein CASIGTSGRIAKNIQYF.

There are a few counts of this clonotype. The chain joins TRBV27 to TRBJ1-1, with D possibly matching TRBD1 (6 bases). Germline values: CDR1 MNHEY, CDR2 SMNVEV (reference sequence). V was cut by 6 bases and J by 1 base, with 9 bases left in between. The CDR3 contains 13 residues. CDR3 sequence reads: CASRMTGNTEAFF. The CDR3 coding sequence is TGTGCCAGCAGAATGACAGGGAACACTGAAGCTTTCTTT.

This clonotype was counted at least ten times. The genes are TRBV7-8 and TRBJ1-1; no firm D call. V was clipped by 5 bases and J by 1 base, with 5 bases between them. The CDR3 is made up of 12 amino acids. CDR1 and CDR2 (germline): SGHVS, FQNEAQ. The CDR3 here is CASSSPNTEAFF. Written as DNA, the CDR3 is TGTGCCAGCAGCAGCCCGAACACTGAAGCTTTCTTT. Full variable domain (rest looked up from reference TRBV7-8 and TRBJ1-1): GAGVSQSPRYKVAKRGQDVALRCDPISGHVSLFWYQQALGQGPEFLTYFQNEAQLDKSGLPSDRFFAERPEGSVSTLKIQRTQQEDSAVYLCASSSPNTEAFFGQGTRLTVV.

The V and J genes are TRBV4-1 and TRBJ2-2; D perhaps matches TRBD1 (6 bases). The CDR3 runs to 16 residues. Germline CDR1 is MGHRA and CDR2 is YSYEKL. V was shortened by 2 bases and J by 4 bases, with 14 bases between the two germline ends. DNA for the CDR3: TGCGCCAGCAGCCAACCAAGGGACACGATCACCGGGGAGCTGTTTTTT. Its protein product is CASSQPRDTITGELFF.

The chain is built from TRBV5-1 and TRBJ2-1, with TRBD1 matching over 7 bases. Losses at the gene ends were 4 bases for V and 2 bases for J; bases not matched to a gene: 6. Germline loops: CDR1 SGHRS, CDR2 YFSETQ. This CDR3 comprises 15 residues. The CDR3 DNA follows: TGCGCCAGCAGCCCAGGGACAGACCCCTACAATGAGCAGTTCTTC. It specifies CASSPGTDPYNEQFF.

This clonotype was seen repeatedly, ten times or more. The genes are TRBV14 and TRBJ2-1, with D possibly matching TRBD1 (6 bases). V was shortened by 2 bases and J by 3 bases, with 14 bases between the two germline ends. The germline V gene has CDR1 SGHDN and CDR2 FVKESK. The CDR3 extends over 16 amino acids. The CDR3 DNA reads as TGTGCCAGCAGCCAAATCGCCGGACAGTACTACAATGAGCAGTTCTTC. It is translated as CASSQIAGQYYNEQFF.

This clonotype has more than one count but fewer than ten. This chain uses TRBV25-1 with TRBJ2-7, with D perhaps matching TRBD1 (6 bases). This CDR3 contains 13 residues. Germline CDR1 is MGHDK and CDR2 is SYGVNS. The V end lost 1 base, the J end lost 4 bases, and 8 bases lay between the germline ends. The CDR3 loop reads CASSELGGYEQYF. The DNA of the CDR3 is TGTGCCAGCAGTGAATTAGGGGGATACGAGCAGTACTTC.

V and J are TRBV30 and TRBJ2-7; 13 bases agree with TRBD2. This CDR3 contains 15 residues. The J segment lost 3 bases and the V segment lost 5 bases, leaving 7 bases of the junction unmatched. Looked up from germline, CDR1 is GTSNPN and CDR2 is SVGIG (reference sequence). This CDR3 is CAWEKLAGGLYEQYF. Here the CDR3 DNA reads TGTGCCTGGGAAAAACTAGCGGGGGGGCTCTACGAGCAGTACTTC.

This clonotype was counted a few times. This chain uses TRBV5-4 with TRBJ2-7; weak D call: TRBD2 (6 bases). Germline V lookup: CDR1 SGHNT, CDR2 YYREEE (reference sequence). V lost 2 bases and J lost 5, with 8 bases in between. The CDR3 covers 12 residues. The CDR3 sequence is CASSLAGNEQYF. The CDR3 DNA sequence: TGTGCCAGCAGCTTAGCGGGCAACGAGCAGTACTTC.

The V gene is TRBV29-1, the J gene TRBJ2-3; D gene unclear. Per the germline V gene, CDR1 is SQVTM and CDR2 is ANQGSEA. CDR3 length equals 11 residues. Deletions cut 4 bases from V and 5 bases from J, with 7 bases between. CDR3: CSVVGKDTQYF. As DNA, the CDR3 is TGCAGCGTTGTAGGGAAAGATACGCAGTATTTT.

This clonotype was recorded at least ten times. The chain combines TRBV7-8 with TRBJ1-5; D is perhaps TRBD1 (6 bases). V dropped 1 base and J dropped 0 bases, with 7 bases sitting between them. There are 15 residues in the CDR3. Per germline, CDR1 SGHVS and CDR2 FQNEAQ. DNA of the CDR3: TGTGCCAGCAGCTTAGGAGGGGGTAGCAATCAGCCCCAGCATTTT. Translated, it gives CASSLGGGSNQPQHF.

This clonotype was detected only a few times. The chain uses TRBV2 and TRBJ1-4; 8 bases fit TRBD1. With V trimmed by 8 bases and J by 4 bases, 9 bases remained unmatched. There are 15 residues in the CDR3. The germline V gene has CDR1 SNHLY and CDR2 FYNNEI. The CDR3 sequence is CASRFQTGVNEKLFF. The CDR3 nucleotides read TGTGCCAGCCGGTTTCAGACAGGGGTTAATGAAAAACTGTTTTTT.

This clonotype has at least ten counts. The J gene is TRBJ2-7, the V gene TRBV6-2 or TRBV6-3; no firm D call. The CDR3 length is 14 residues. Per germline, CDR1 MNHEY and CDR2 SVGEGT. Trimming shortened V by 5 bases and J by 3 bases, and 14 bases separated the two germline ends. The CDR3 here is CASSAANGVYEQYF. The CDR3, as DNA: TGTGCCAGCAGTGCAGCTAATGGGGTCTACGAGCAGTACTTC.

This clonotype showed up many times. One end of the junction fails to match germline, which may point to a read error. V is TRBV4-3 and J is TRBJ1-3, with no clear D. The germline V gene encodes CDR1 LGHNA and CDR2 YSLEER. The CDR3 is 15 amino acids. CDR3 residues: CASSQDRSSGNTIYF. DNA of the CDR3: TGTGCCAGCAGCCAAGATCGGAGCTCTGGAAACACCATATATTTT.

Ten or more counts support this clonotype. The chain has TRBV4-3 and TRBJ2-5; 7 bases line up with TRBD2. This CDR3 has 15 residues. V was pared by 4 bases and J by 5 bases, with 10 bases of the junction left unmatched. The germline V gene has CDR1 LGHNA and CDR2 YSLEER. CDR3 bases: TGCGCCAGCAGCCGAAGCCCTTATAGCGGGGAGACCCAGTACTTC. Its translation is CASSRSPYSGETQYF.

The chain employs TRBV19 and TRBJ1-5, with 9 bases identical to TRBD1. The CDR3 runs to 15 residues. Per germline, CDR1 LNHDA and CDR2 SQIVND (reference sequence). The trim removed 10 bases at V and 5 bases at J, leaving 12 bases unmatched. The CDR3 nucleotides are TGTGCCACCCAAAAGCCGGGACAGGGTTATCAGCCCCAGCATTTT. Translating it yields CATQKPGQGYQPQHF.

At least ten counts were recorded for this clonotype. This chain joins TRBV5-6 and TRBJ2-5, with 10 bases aligning to TRBD2. Germline trimming cut 4 bases from V and 6 bases from J; bases unmatched to any gene: 9. This CDR3 spans 15 amino acids. Germline CDR1 reads SGHDT; CDR2 reads YYEEEE. The DNA of the CDR3 is TGTGCCAGCAGCGTCCATCCTAGCGGGGGAAAGACCCAGTACTTC. It codes for CASSVHPSGGKTQYF.

The CDR3 region is CASSEIETGDEQYF. CDR3 in DNA: TGTGCCAGCAGTGAAATAGAGACAGGGGACGAGCAGTACTTC. The rearrangement uses TRBV25-1 and TRBJ2-7; 8 nucleotides agree with TRBD1. CDR1 is MGHDK and CDR2 is SYGVNS in the germline V gene. Trimming cost V 2 bases and J 5 bases; bases outside gene matches: 5. CDR3 length: 14 amino acids.

There are many counts of this clonotype. This chain uses TRBV6-5 with TRBJ2-7; D is undetermined. Germline-derived CDR1 and CDR2 are MNHEY and SVGAGI. The germline V and J ends were trimmed by 0 bases and 4 bases, with 13 bases remaining between them. The CDR3 has 15 amino acids. CDR3 amino acids: CASSYSVSMLYEQYF. The CDR3 DNA is TGTGCCAGCAGTTACTCAGTATCCATGTTATACGAGCAGTACTTC.

This clonotype showed up just a few times. The chain employs TRBV4-3 and TRBJ2-7; D is ambiguous. This CDR3 has 14 amino acids. CDR1 and CDR2 (germline): LGHNA, YSLEER. V dropped 0 bases and J dropped 2 bases, with 8 bases sitting between them. CDR3 coding DNA: TGCGCCAGCAGCCAAGATCCTACTACCTACGAGCAGTACTTC. It yields the protein CASSQDPTTYEQYF.

The rearrangement joins TRBV29-1 to TRBJ2-7; D is unclear. CDR1 and CDR2 (germline): SQVTM, ANQGSEA. The length of the CDR3 is 11 residues. The V and J ends lost 1 base and 6 bases respectively, with 7 bases between them. The CDR3 DNA reads TGCAGCGTTGAAGGAAGAGGCGAGCAGTACTTC. Translating it yields CSVEGRGEQYF.

Many counts were recorded for this clonotype. This chain joins TRBV7-9 and TRBJ2-3; no clear D. Germline-derived CDR1 and CDR2 are SEHNR and FQNEAQ (reference sequence). V dropped 5 bases and J dropped 1 base, with 7 bases sitting between them. The length of the CDR3 is 13 residues. The CDR3 spells CASSGRGTDTQYF. The CDR3 coding sequence is TGTGCCAGCAGCGGACGAGGCACAGATACGCAGTATTTT.

There are a few counts of this clonotype. The chain combines TRBV11-2 with TRBJ2-2; D is perhaps TRBD2 (6 bases). The CDR3 consists of 15 residues. With 2 bases removed from V and 5 bases from J, the gap between germline ends came to 12 bases. Germline V CDR1 and CDR2: SGHAT, FQNNGV. CDR3 coding DNA: TGTGCCAGCAGCTTACGGGACGGGGGAACCGGGGAGCTGTTTTTT. The encoded protein is CASSLRDGGTGELFF.